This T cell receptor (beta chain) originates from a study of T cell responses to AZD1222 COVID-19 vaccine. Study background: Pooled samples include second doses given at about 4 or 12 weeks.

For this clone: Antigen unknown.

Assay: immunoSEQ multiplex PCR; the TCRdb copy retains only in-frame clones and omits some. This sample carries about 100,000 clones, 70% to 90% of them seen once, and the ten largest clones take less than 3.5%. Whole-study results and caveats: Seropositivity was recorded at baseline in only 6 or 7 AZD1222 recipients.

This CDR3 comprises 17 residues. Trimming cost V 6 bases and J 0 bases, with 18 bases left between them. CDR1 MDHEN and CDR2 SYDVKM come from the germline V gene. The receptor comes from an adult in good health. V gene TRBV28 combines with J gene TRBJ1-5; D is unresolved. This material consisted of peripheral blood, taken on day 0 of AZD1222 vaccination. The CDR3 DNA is TGTGCCAGCAGAGAACCCCCCCTGGTTTATAGCAATCAGCCCCAGCATTTT. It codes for CASREPPLVYSNQPQHF.